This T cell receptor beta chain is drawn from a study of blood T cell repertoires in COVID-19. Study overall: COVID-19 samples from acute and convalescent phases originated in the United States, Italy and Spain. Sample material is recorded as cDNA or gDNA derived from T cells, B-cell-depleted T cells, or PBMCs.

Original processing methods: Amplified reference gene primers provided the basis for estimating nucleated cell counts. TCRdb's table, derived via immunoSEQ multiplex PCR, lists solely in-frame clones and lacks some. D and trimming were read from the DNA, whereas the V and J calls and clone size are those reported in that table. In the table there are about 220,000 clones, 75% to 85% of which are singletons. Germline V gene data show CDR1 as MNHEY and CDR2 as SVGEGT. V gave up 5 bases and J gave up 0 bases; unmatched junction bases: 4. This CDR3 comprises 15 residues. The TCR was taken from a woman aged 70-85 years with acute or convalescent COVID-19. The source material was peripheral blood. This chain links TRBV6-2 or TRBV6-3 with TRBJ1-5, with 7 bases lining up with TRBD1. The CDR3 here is CASSLTGHSNQPQHF. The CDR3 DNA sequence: TGTGCCAGCAGTCTGACAGGGCATAGCAATCAGCCCCAGCATTTT.